The 9 T cell receptor beta chains given below trace back to one sample, sequenced in a study of blood T cell repertoires in COVID-19. The method was immunoSEQ multiplex PCR; TCRdb's version includes in-frame clones alone and lacks a portion of them. The repertoire has approximately 89,000 clones, around three quarters of them found once; the top ten carry 15% to 20%. The sample taken for sequencing was peripheral blood. The receptors stem from a woman of 80 years or more with acute or convalescent COVID-19.

The chain combines TRBV5-1 with TRBJ2-2; D remains unclear. Germline lookup yields CDR1 SGHRS and CDR2 YFSETQ. Between the trimmed V and J ends, which lost 0 bases and 4 bases, there was a span of 10 bases. CDR3 length: 15 amino acids. The CDR3 sequence: CASSLALVSTGELFF. The CDR3 nucleotides are TGCGCCAGCAGCTTGGCGCTAGTAAGCACCGGGGAGCTGTTTTTT.

The genes are TRBV7-8 and TRBJ1-5, with D maybe TRBD1 (5 bases). This CDR3 is 15 amino acids long. The germline CDR1 and CDR2 sequences are SGHVS and FQNEAQ. V was trimmed by 1 base and J by 3 bases, leaving 10 bases between them. CDR3 region: CASSLGTLSNQPQHF. DNA of the CDR3: TGTGCCAGCAGCTTAGGGACATTATCCAATCAGCCCCAGCATTTT.

The CDR3 region is CASSPPEGGADSREAFF. CDR3 nucleotides: TGTGCCAGCTCACCACCGGAAGGGGGCGCAGATAGTCGTGAAGCTTTCTTT. The chain recombines TRBV18 with TRBJ1-1, with TRBD1 matching over 7 bases. J was trimmed by 7 bases and V by 0 bases; bases with no gene match: 14. CDR3 size: 17 residues. Germline V gene sequence: CDR1 KGHSH, CDR2 LQKENI. The full variable domain, with the rest looked up from reference TRBV18 and TRBJ1-1, is NAGVMQNPRHLVRRRGQEARLRCSPMKGHSHVYWYRQLPEEGLKFMVYLQKENIIDESGMPKERFSAEFPKEGPSILRIQQVVRGDSAAYFCASSPPEGGADSREAFFGQGTRLTVV.

This clone was recorded a few times. The chain uses TRBV11-2 and TRBJ1-1; unclear D gene. The CDR3 has 11 amino acids. V was trimmed by 5 bases and J by 4 bases, leaving 5 bases between them. Germline V gene lookup returns CDR1 SGHAT and CDR2 FQNNGV. The CDR3 DNA reads as TGTGCCAGCAGCCCTTTCACTGAAGCTTTCTTT. Translating gives CASSPFTEAFF.

The rearrangement links TRBV11-2 to TRBJ2-5; 9 nucleotides match TRBD2. This CDR3 comprises 16 residues. Germline loops: CDR1 SGHAT, CDR2 FQNNGV. V was clipped by 2 bases and J by 7 bases; unmatched bases: 11. CDR3 coding DNA: TGTGCCAGCAGCTTACAGACTAGCGGTAGCGGTCGGACCCAGTACTTC. Its protein product is CASSLQTSGSGRTQYF.

The chain is built from TRBV7-6 and TRBJ2-2; no reliable D call. In germline, CDR1 is SGHVS, CDR2 FNYEAQ. CDR3 length equals 15 residues. Trimming took 3 bases from V and 3 from J, leaving 11 bases between them. The CDR3 DNA reads as TGTGCCAGCAGCTTTAACGGTTACTACACCGGGGAGCTGTTTTTT. Protein product: CASSFNGYYTGELFF. The complete variable domain, with remaining parts taken from reference TRBV7-6 and TRBJ2-2, reads GAGVSQSPRYKVTKRGQDVALRCDPISGHVSLYWYRQALGQGPEFLTYFNYEAQQDKSGLPNDRFSAERPEGSISTLTIQRTEQRDSAMYRCASSFNGYYTGELFFGEGSRLTVL.

V is TRBV7-2 and J is TRBJ1-5, with 10 bases lining up with TRBD1. This CDR3 spans 14 amino acids. Germline loops: CDR1 SGHTA, CDR2 FQGNSA. V was pared by 4 bases and J by 4 bases, with 1 base of the junction left unmatched. CDR3 protein: CASSWGQGNQPQHF. The CDR3, as DNA: TGTGCCAGCAGCTGGGGACAGGGGAATCAGCCCCAGCATTTT.

In its sample, this clone was seen a few times. The chain employs TRBV19 and TRBJ1-2; D is unclear. Germline V gene lookup returns CDR1 LNHDA and CDR2 SQIVND (reference sequence). The CDR3 has 14 amino acids. Deletions cut 6 bases from V and 2 bases from J, with 13 bases between. The CDR3 DNA follows: TGTGCCAGTAGGAGTTTGAGCGGGAACTATGGCTACACCTTC. This sequence encodes CASRSLSGNYGYTF.

The chain is built from TRBV4-1 and TRBJ1-6; D remains ambiguous. With 0 bases removed from V and 8 bases from J, the gap between germline ends came to 14 bases. CDR3 size: 16 residues. Germline V gene data show CDR1 as MGHRA and CDR2 as YSYEKL. CDR3 DNA sequence: TGCGCCAGCAGCCAAGATCGGGAGTTCGTCGATTCACCCCTCCACTTT. Its translation is CASSQDREFVDSPLHF.